One and the same sample provided the 19 T cell receptor beta chains below, sequenced in a study of T cells in localized non-small cell lung cancer. Repertoires were generated with immunoSEQ multiplex PCR, while TCRdb's copy carries only in-frame clones and drops some. This table holds tens of thousands of clones, 86% found once. The sample was peripheral blood, taken before any cancer treatment. These TCRs come from a man aged 40 to 75 with stage I lung adenocarcinoma.

This chain links TRBV27 with TRBJ2-3; TRBD2 agrees at 14 bases. V shed 6 bases and J 4 bases; nucleotides not matched to a gene: 18. Germline CDR1 reads MNHEY; CDR2 reads SMNVEV (reference sequence). The CDR3 sequence is 20 residues long. CDR3 coding DNA: TGTGCCAGCAGGTCGACTAGCGGGAGGGCCCACACCAGGGGTCCAGATACGCAGTATTTT. This gives the protein CASRSTSGRAHTRGPDTQYF.

Written as DNA, the CDR3 is TGTGCCAGCACCCCCCCGAAAGGAGGCAACCAAGAGACCCAGTACTTC. It codes for CASTPPKGGNQETQYF. The rearrangement joins TRBV7-2 to TRBJ2-5, with D maybe TRBD2 (5 bases). The CDR3 has 16 residues. Germline CDR1 SGHTA, CDR2 FQGNSA. V lost 7 bases and J lost 0, with 18 bases in between.

V gene TRBV11-2 combines with J gene TRBJ1-1, with TRBD1 matching over 7 bases. V shed 2 bases, J shed 0 bases, and the junction held 6 bases outside the gene matches. The CDR3 covers 16 residues. Germline lookup yields CDR1 SGHAT and CDR2 FQNNGV. The CDR3 DNA is TGTGCCAGCAGCTTAAGATTTGGGACAGTGAACACTGAAGCTTTCTTT. It specifies CASSLRFGTVNTEAFF.

V gene TRBV5-4 combines with J gene TRBJ2-3; D could derive from TRBD1 or TRBD2 (7 bases each). The CDR3 extends over 16 amino acids. Germline V gives CDR1 SGHNT, CDR2 YYREEE (reference sequence). V was cut by 4 bases and J by 3 bases, with 18 bases left in between. The CDR3 protein is CASSDARQGGTDTQYF. CDR3 sequence (DNA): TGTGCCAGCAGCGATGCCCGACAGGGAGGGACAGATACGCAGTATTTT.

V and J are TRBV11-2 and TRBJ2-1; 7 bases agree with TRBD2. The V and J ends lost 11 bases and 7 bases, in that order; junction bases with no gene match: 11. CDR3 length equals 13 residues. Germline V gene sequence: CDR1 SGHAT, CDR2 FQNNGV. CDR3 nucleotide sequence: TGTGCCGGCGGGAGCGGGATTCTGAATGAGCAGTTCTTC. As protein: CAGGSGILNEQFF.

The chain uses TRBV7-9 and TRBJ2-1; 11 nucleotides match TRBD2. V gave up 1 base and J gave up 9 bases; unmatched junction bases: 2. This CDR3 is built from 14 residues. The germline V gene encodes CDR1 SEHNR and CDR2 FQNEAQ (reference sequence). CDR3 bases: TGTGCCAGCAGCTTAGTACTAGCGGGAGTTGAGCAGTTCTTC. Translating gives CASSLVLAGVEQFF.

The V gene is TRBV19, the J gene TRBJ2-1; either TRBD1 or TRBD2 may supply D (5 bases each). The germline V gene has CDR1 LNHDA and CDR2 SQIVND (reference sequence). The CDR3 sequence is 12 residues long. Trimming shortened V by 6 bases and J by 7 bases, and 10 bases separated the two germline ends. CDR3 amino acids: CASRRGVNEQFF. The CDR3 bases are TGTGCCAGTAGGAGAGGGGTGAATGAGCAGTTCTTC.

This clone was recorded only once. The chain employs TRBV18 and TRBJ2-7; unclear D gene. Germline lookup yields CDR1 KGHSH and CDR2 LQKENI. This CDR3 region has 12 residues. Deletions cut 4 bases from V and 1 base from J, with 5 bases between. The CDR3 coding sequence is TGTGCCAGCTCACTACAATCCTACGAGCAGTACTTC. Its protein is CASSLQSYEQYF.

The rearrangement joins TRBV28 to TRBJ1-2; D is undetermined. Germline V lookup: CDR1 MDHEN, CDR2 SYDVKM. V gave up 2 bases and J gave up 4 bases, with 17 bases separating them. The CDR3 is 16 residues long. The CDR3 region has the DNA TGTGCCAGCAGTTTACTCTTCACGGGATTTAGCTATGGCTACACCTTC. It is translated as CASSLLFTGFSYGYTF.

The rearrangement links TRBV7-8 to TRBJ2-1; possible D gene TRBD1, 5 bases. Trimming cost V 1 base and J 1 base, with 8 bases left between them. In germline, CDR1 is SGHVS, CDR2 FQNEAQ. The CDR3 contains 15 residues. In DNA, the CDR3 is TGTGCCAGCAGCTTAGGGGGCAGGTCCTACAATGAGCAGTTCTTC. Protein product: CASSLGGRSYNEQFF.

This clone was detected only a few times. This chain uses TRBV5-1 with TRBJ1-1; D possibly corresponds to TRBD1 (5 bases). Germline lookup yields CDR1 SGHRS and CDR2 YFSETQ. V was shortened by 1 base and J by 4 bases, with 17 bases between the two germline ends. The CDR3 loop spans 16 amino acids. CDR3 loop: CASSLFPGMESTEAFF. DNA for the CDR3: TGCGCCAGCAGCTTGTTCCCAGGGATGGAAAGCACTGAAGCTTTCTTT.

CDR3 loop: CASSPLGAGPDTQYF. The DNA for the CDR3 is TGCGCCAGCAGCCCGCTGGGAGCGGGCCCAGATACGCAGTATTTT. The genes are TRBV4-1 and TRBJ2-3; the D gene is possibly TRBD2 (6 bases). V lost 4 bases and J lost 4, with 15 bases in between. The CDR3 totals 15 residues. Germline CDR1 MGHRA, CDR2 YSYEKL.

The chain recombines TRBV19 with TRBJ2-1; TRBD2 might be the D (6 bases). Germline V gene sequence: CDR1 LNHDA, CDR2 SQIVND (reference sequence). The CDR3 runs to 15 residues. V gave up 8 bases and J gave up 8 bases, with 22 bases separating them. The CDR3 coding sequence is TGTGCCAGTGCACGCCGGGGGTCGTTTAACGATGAGCAGTTCTTC. It specifies CASARRGSFNDEQFF.

The chain has TRBV7-2 and TRBJ2-3, with D possibly being TRBD2 (5 bases). This CDR3 has 13 amino acids. The germline V and J ends were trimmed by 8 bases and 5 bases, with 14 bases remaining between them. The germline V gene has CDR1 SGHTA and CDR2 FQGNSA. Here the CDR3 DNA reads TGTGCCAGCGTGGCGGGCCGTGGAGATACGCAGTATTTT. Encoded protein: CASVAGRGDTQYF.

The V and J genes are TRBV5-1 and TRBJ2-6; D remains ambiguous. The CDR3 extends over 15 amino acids. Germline V lookup: CDR1 SGHRS, CDR2 YFSETQ. The V end was cut by 1 base, the J end by 2 bases, with 7 bases between. Here the CDR3 reads CASSLTVPGANVLTF. The CDR3 DNA reads TGCGCCAGCAGCTTGACAGTGCCTGGGGCCAACGTCCTGACTTTC. The full variable domain, in which reference TRBV5-1 and TRBJ2-6 provide the parts outside the CDR3, is KAGVTQTPRYLIKTRGQQVTLSCSPISGHRSVSWYQQTPGQGLQFLFEYFSETQRNKGNFPGRFSGRQFSNSRSEMNVSTLELGDSALYLCASSLTVPGANVLTFGAGSRLTVL.

J is TRBJ2-1 and V is TRBV5-1; perhaps D is TRBD1 or TRBD2 (5 bases each). V was clipped by 0 bases and J by 9 bases, with 19 bases between them. Germline V gives CDR1 SGHRS, CDR2 YFSETQ. The CDR3 is made up of 16 amino acids. The CDR3 nucleotides read TGCGCCAGCAGCTTGGGGCCCTCCGGGACCTGGAGTGAGCAGTTCTTC. This translates into CASSLGPSGTWSEQFF. The full variable domain, rest sourced from reference TRBV5-1 and TRBJ2-1, is KAGVTQTPRYLIKTRGQQVTLSCSPISGHRSVSWYQQTPGQGLQFLFEYFSETQRNKGNFPGRFSGRQFSNSRSEMNVSTLELGDSALYLCASSLGPSGTWSEQFFGPGTRLTVL.

The chain employs TRBV29-1 and TRBJ2-3; D may be TRBD1 (5 bases). The CDR3 length is 16 residues. Between the trimmed V and J ends, which lost 4 bases and 4 bases, there was a span of 21 bases. The V gene's germline CDR1 is SQVTM and CDR2 ANQGSEA. CDR3 DNA sequence: TGCAGCGTTGTACGCTCGTGGGGCGGCCGCGCAGATACGCAGTATTTT. Encoded protein: CSVVRSWGGRADTQYF.

The chain has TRBV30 and TRBJ1-4, with a tentative D call TRBD1 (5 bases). CDR3 length: 14 amino acids. Germline CDR1 is GTSNPN and CDR2 is SVGIG (reference sequence). The germline V and J ends were trimmed by 0 bases and 8 bases, with 13 bases remaining between them. CDR3 in amino acids: CAWSVPGVGEKLFF. Written as DNA, the CDR3 is TGTGCCTGGAGTGTACCGGGGGTAGGGGAAAAACTGTTTTTT. Variable domain in full (rest from reference TRBV30 and TRBJ1-4): SQTIHQWPATLVQPVGSPLSLECTVEGTSNPNLYWYRQAAGRGLQLLFYSVGIGQISSEVPQNLSASRPQDRQFILSSKKLLLSDSGFYLCAWSVPGVGEKLFFGSGTQLSVL.

This clone has just a few counts. This chain uses TRBV4-1 with TRBJ2-3, with TRBD2 identical over 10 bases. The CDR3 covers 16 residues. Per germline, CDR1 MGHRA and CDR2 YSYEKL. V gave up 0 bases and J gave up 6 bases; unmatched junction bases: 6. This CDR3 is CASSQERTSGWDTQYF. As DNA, the CDR3 is TGCGCCAGCAGCCAAGAACGGACTAGCGGTTGGGATACGCAGTATTTT.